The source of this TCR beta chain is a study of blood T cell repertoires in COVID-19. Study background: Some COVID-19 samples were acute and others convalescent; all came from the United States, Italy and Spain. T cells, B-cell-depleted T cells, or PBMCs supplied cDNA or gDNA.

The ends lost 4 bases at V and 3 bases at J; junction bases unmatched: 8. This CDR3 has 17 residues. Germline lookup yields CDR1 LGHNA and CDR2 YNFKEQ. In the original analysis: Amplifying reference gene primers gave estimates of nucleated cell counts. TCRdb's copy holds only in-frame clones and misses some; the assay was immunoSEQ multiplex PCR. The V and J calls and the clone size are those of that table, but D and trimming were determined from the DNA. The table includes over 80,000 clones, roughly 90% detected once. The sample taken for sequencing was peripheral blood. The V and J genes are TRBV4-2 and TRBJ2-1, with 11 bases aligning to TRBD2. This TCR came from an elderly man with active or convalescent COVID-19. The CDR3 coding sequence is TGTGCCAGCAGCCCTACTAGCGGGGGCGGGAACTACAATGAGCAGTTCTTC. Translation: CASSPTSGGGNYNEQFF.